These T cell receptor beta chains were read from a single sample in a study of technical replicates of blood from a few donors. The protocol was immunoSEQ multiplex PCR, while the TCRdb copy is restricted to in-frame clones and leaves out a portion. The repertoire holds about 61,000 clones, with more than 95% as singletons. Sequencing was performed on T cells isolated from PBMCs. All receptors derive from a human donor in good health. CDR3s include the opening cysteine and the closing phenylalanine or tryptophan. The size field is filled for only some rows; it gives once, few, many or a size class.

size | J | V | CDR3
NA | TRBJ1-3 | TRBV4-1 | CASSPRTGFSGNTIYF
NA | TRBJ1-5 | TRBV30 | CAWSVRAGDDQPQHF
NA | TRBJ2-1 | TRBV6-1 | CASSRDREYNEQFF
NA | TRBJ1-2 | TRBV5-1 | CASIEGDIAGNGYTF
NA | TRBJ1-1 | TRBV7-8 | CASRWGGMMNTEAFF
NA | TRBJ1-5 | TRBV2 | CASSESRGQSNQPQHF
NA | TRBJ2-7 | TRBV5-4 | CASSLGGFQAIGEQYF
NA | TRBJ2-1 | TRBV11-3 | CASSYSGGRDNEQFF
NA | TRBJ1-4 | TRBV5-1 | CASSLAGTGEEKLFF
NA | TRBJ2-2 | TRBV18 | CASSPMGPNTGELFF
NA | TRBJ1-5 | TRBV28 | CASSSSLRGQPQHF
NA | TRBJ1-5 | TRBV7-8 | CASGARQPQHF
NA | TRBJ1-2 | TRBV6-5 | CASSYSPSAAIYGYTF
once | TRBJ2-7 | TRBV11-3 | CASSAPGENYEQYF
NA | TRBJ1-4 | TRBV5-1 | CASSVTGPNEKLFF
NA | TRBJ2-7 | TRBV5-1 | CASSFTGTGSRSYEQYF
NA | TRBJ2-3 | TRBV6-5 | CASRLGLAGVDTQYF
NA | TRBJ2-7 | TRBV7-9 | CASSDMTGYFNYEQYF
once | TRBJ1-1 | TRBV27 | CASSRLTAMNTEAFF
NA | TRBJ2-6 | TRBV9 | CASSGQGTLTGANVLTF
NA | TRBJ2-2 | TRBV30 | CAWSVTRMNTGELFF
NA | TRBJ1-4 | TRBV4-1 | CASSRGVQTNEKLFF
NA | TRBJ1-1 | TRBV9 | CASSETTQGGHTEAFF
NA | TRBJ2-1 | TRBV10-3 | CAISDHTSGNNEQFF
NA | TRBJ2-7 | TRBV19 | CASRAGTASSYEQYF
NA | TRBJ1-1 | TRBV30 | CAWSVQTEAFF
once | TRBJ2-7 | TRBV6-1 | CAYDSDYEQYF
NA | TRBJ2-7 | TRBV5-1 | CASSLWGGEYEQYF
NA | TRBJ2-7 | TRBV10-3 | CAISAGPGTIHPEQYF
NA | TRBJ2-2 | TRBV6-5 | CASSYILGTAGELFF
NA | TRBJ2-2 | TRBV7-9 | CASSFNRGPNTGELFF
NA | TRBJ2-5 | TRBV19 | CASSIGTSGGLYETQYF
once | TRBJ2-7 | TRBV5-1 | CASSLDMRSEQYF
NA | TRBJ1-1 | TRBV5-6 | CASSWTGMRTEAFF
NA | TRBJ1-5 | TRBV9 | CASSVVAGGDRGRHQPQHF
NA | TRBJ1-2 | TRBV9 | CASTLTGFHYGYTF
few | TRBJ2-3 | TRBV5-6 | CASSDGTSGTDTQYF
NA | TRBJ1-1 | TRBV27 | CASSSRGLLNTEAFF
NA | TRBJ2-2 | TRBV28 | CASRFSRGNTGELFF
NA | TRBJ2-7 | TRBV10-3 | CAISTQSGPYEQYF
once | TRBJ2-3 | TRBV13 | CASSSLPGLASGDTQYF
NA | TRBJ2-1 | TRBV19 | CASSPIKTSGYNEQFF
NA | TRBJ2-7 | TRBV6-5 | CASSYGAGGAYEQYF
NA | TRBJ2-2 | TRBV27 | CASIFSGGGTGELFF
NA | TRBJ1-1 | TRBV6-1 | CATLTGYTEAFF